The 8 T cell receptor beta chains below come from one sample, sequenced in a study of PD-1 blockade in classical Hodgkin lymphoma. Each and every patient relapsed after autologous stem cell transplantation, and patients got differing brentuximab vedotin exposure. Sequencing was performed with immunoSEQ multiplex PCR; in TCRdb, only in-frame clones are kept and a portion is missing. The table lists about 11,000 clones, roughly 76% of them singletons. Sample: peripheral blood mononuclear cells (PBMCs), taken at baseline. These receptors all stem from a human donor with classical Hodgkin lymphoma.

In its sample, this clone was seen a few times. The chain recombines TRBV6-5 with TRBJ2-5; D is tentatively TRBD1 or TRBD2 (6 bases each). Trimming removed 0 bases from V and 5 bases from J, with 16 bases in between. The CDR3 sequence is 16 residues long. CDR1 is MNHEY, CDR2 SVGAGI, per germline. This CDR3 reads CASSYSGGLGWETQYF. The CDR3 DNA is TGTGCCAGCAGTTACTCCGGGGGCTTGGGGTGGGAGACCCAGTACTTC.

In nucleotides, the CDR3 is TGCGCCAGCAGCTTCCTATACGAGCAGTACTTC. Translating gives CASSFLYEQYF. The chain is built from TRBV5-1 and TRBJ2-7; D is uncertain. V was clipped by 2 bases and J by 4 bases, with 4 bases between them. Germline CDR1 SGHRS, CDR2 YFSETQ. The CDR3 spans 11 residues.

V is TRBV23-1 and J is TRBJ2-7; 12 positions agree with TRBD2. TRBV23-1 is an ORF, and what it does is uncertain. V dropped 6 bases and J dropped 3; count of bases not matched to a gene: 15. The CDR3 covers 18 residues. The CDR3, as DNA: TGCGCCAGCAGCACTAAACGCGGGACTAGCGGGCTCGTCTACGAGCAGTACTTC. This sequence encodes CASSTKRGTSGLVYEQYF.

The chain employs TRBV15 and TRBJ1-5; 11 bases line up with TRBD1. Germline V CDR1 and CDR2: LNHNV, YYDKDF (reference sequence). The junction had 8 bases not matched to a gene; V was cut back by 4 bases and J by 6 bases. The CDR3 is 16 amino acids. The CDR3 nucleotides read TGTGCCACCAGCATGCCCGGGACAGGGGGAATTCAGCCCCAGCATTTT. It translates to CATSMPGTGGIQPQHF.

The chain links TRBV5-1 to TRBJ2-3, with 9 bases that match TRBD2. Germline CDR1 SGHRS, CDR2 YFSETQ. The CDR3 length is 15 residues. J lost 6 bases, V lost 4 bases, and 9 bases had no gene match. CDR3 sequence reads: CASSATGLAHDTQYF. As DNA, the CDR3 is TGCGCCAGCAGCGCTACGGGACTAGCACACGATACGCAGTATTTT.

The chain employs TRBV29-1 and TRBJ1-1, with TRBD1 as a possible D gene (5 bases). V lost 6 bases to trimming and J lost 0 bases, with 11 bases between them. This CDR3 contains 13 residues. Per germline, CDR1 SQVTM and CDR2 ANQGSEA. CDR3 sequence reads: CSVDDRLNTEAFF. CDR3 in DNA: TGCAGCGTAGATGACAGACTGAACACTGAAGCTTTCTTT.

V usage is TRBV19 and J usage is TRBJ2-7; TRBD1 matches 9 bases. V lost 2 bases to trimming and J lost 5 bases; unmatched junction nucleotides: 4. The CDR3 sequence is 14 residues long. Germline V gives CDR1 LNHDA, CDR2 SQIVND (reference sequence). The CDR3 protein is CASSITGGGNEQYF. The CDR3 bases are TGTGCCAGTAGTATAACAGGGGGCGGAAACGAGCAGTACTTC.

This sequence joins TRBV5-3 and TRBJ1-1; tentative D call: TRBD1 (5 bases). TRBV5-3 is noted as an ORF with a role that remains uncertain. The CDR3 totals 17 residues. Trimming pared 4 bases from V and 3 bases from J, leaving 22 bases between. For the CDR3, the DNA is TGTGCCAGAAGCGGGGAGCAGGGCTTGGGATCGGACACTGAAGCTTTCTTT. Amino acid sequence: CARSGEQGLGSDTEAFF.